This T cell receptor (beta chain) emerged from a study of T cell clonality in common variable immunodeficiency. A note on this clone: The sequence runs out 3 residues before the end of the CDR3; the remainder is reconstructed from the germline J gene.

The CDR3 is 14 residues long. CDR1 and CDR2 (germline): GTSNPN, SVGIG (reference sequence). Profiled with immunoSEQ multiplex PCR; TCRdb holds only in-frame clones, not every one. Listed for the sample are under 50,000 clones, none seen a single time. The rearrangement joins TRBV30 to TRBJ2-4, with TRBD1 identical over 7 bases. Sequenced sample: peripheral blood mononuclear cells. The origin of this receptor is a person between 18 and 75 years old in good health. The CDR3 protein is CAWTGTGQRYGQYF. CDR3 DNA (partial): TGTGCCTGGACCGGAACGGGACAGAGATATGGT.